Sequencing of this T cell receptor beta chain was carried out in a study of cytomegalovirus exposure and HLA in healthy donors. The CDR3 has 15 amino acids. Germline CDR1 reads LNHDA; CDR2 reads SQIVND (reference sequence). The V gene end was trimmed by 5 bases and the J gene end by 1 base; junction bases not matched to a gene: 5. Here immunoSEQ multiplex PCR was the method, and the copy in TCRdb shows in-frame clones only, minus some. Among fewer than 120,000 clones listed, 89% were seen once. This clonotype was sampled from a woman aged 18-29 years in good health and CMV-seronegative. The chain couples TRBV19 to TRBJ1-1, with TRBD1 matching 9 bases. The specimen was PBMCs. CDR3 sequence (DNA): TGTGCCAGTAGTCGCAGGACAGGGGCGAACACTGAAGCTTTCTTT. Residues: CASSRRTGANTEAFF.